This TCR beta chain was found in a study of T cell repertoires in aging, cancer and after chemotherapy. Background on the study: The whole study produced a dataset of millions of TCR reads.

Per the germline V gene, CDR1 is MNHNY and CDR2 is SVGAGI (reference sequence). With 6 bases clipped from V and 2 bases from J, the junction kept 7 bases outside the gene matches. The CDR3 has 15 residues. Whole-study results and caveats: Healthy donors lost TCR diversity with age mainly through richness, cancer patients through richness and evenness. Untreated cancer patients had significantly lower blood TCR diversity than age-matched healthy donors.

About this clonotype: Its antigen is not identified.

The template was genomic DNA from peripheral blood, not RNA. Rearranged V-D-J TRB sequences were amplified with a mixed TRB-A/B primer pool. TCRdb analysed the multiplex PCR reads with MiXCR anew, one entry per CDR3 protein. The sample has thousands of distinct CDR3 sequences, around 66% seen once. Sequencing input: blood. The TCR comes from a human donor with a solid tumor. The chain carries TRBV6-6 and TRBJ2-5; the match to TRBD2 covers 9 bases. The chain's CDR3 is CASRGSGGRQETQYF. CDR3 sequence (DNA): TGTGCCAGCAGAGGTAGCGGGGGTCGTCAAGAGACCCAGTACTTC.